These 4 T cell receptor beta chains share one sample of origin, sequenced in a study of cytomegalovirus exposure and HLA in healthy donors. Measured with immunoSEQ multiplex PCR; TCRdb has only the in-frame clones, and not every one. Of about 100,000 clones listed, approximately 86% were seen once; the top ten hold roughly 3%. Sequenced material: PBMCs. The receptor source for this set is a woman aged 18-35 years in good health and CMV-seronegative.

V and J are TRBV18 and TRBJ1-1, with a possible D match to TRBD1 (6 bases). Germline assignment: CDR1 KGHSH and CDR2 LQKENI. V was clipped by 2 bases and J by 4 bases, with 11 bases between them. This CDR3 comprises 14 residues. The DNA for the CDR3 is TGTGCCAGCTCACCAAGGACAGCCCTCACTGAAGCTTTCTTT. Encoded protein: CASSPRTALTEAFF.

The genes are TRBV2 and TRBJ2-5; 13 bases are a match to TRBD2. The germline CDR1 and CDR2 sequences are SNHLY and FYNNEI. The CDR3 runs to 18 residues. V lost 10 bases and J lost 2; bases outside the gene matches: 16. The CDR3 loop reads CATSPGLAGTKTQETQYF. The CDR3 DNA sequence: TGTGCCACCTCACCGGGACTAGCGGGGACCAAAACACAAGAGACCCAGTACTTC.

The chain recombines TRBV9 with TRBJ1-5; 9 bases match TRBD1. This CDR3 spans 15 amino acids. The germline V gene has CDR1 SGDLS and CDR2 YYNGEE. J was trimmed by 6 bases and V by 4 bases; bases with no gene match: 8. The CDR3 here is CASSPGTGISQPQHF. The CDR3 DNA sequence: TGTGCCAGCAGCCCCGGGACAGGGATCAGTCAGCCCCAGCATTTT.

This clone was counted a single time. The V call is TRBV27, the J call TRBJ2-7; maybe TRBD1 (5 bases). The CDR3 is 13 residues long. Germline lookup yields CDR1 MNHEY and CDR2 SMNVEV (reference sequence). V was cut by 7 bases and J by 3 bases, with 13 bases left in between. In DNA, the CDR3 is TGTGCCAGCAAACCTCTAGACAGCTACGAGCAGTACTTC. Amino acids: CASKPLDSYEQYF.